This T cell receptor (beta chain) was recovered during a study of control samples from healthy donors and cancer patients. This clone was seen more than once but under ten times. V was clipped by 4 bases and J by 1 base; unmatched bases: 1. Germline assignment: CDR1 MGHRA and CDR2 YSYEKL. The CDR3 has 13 residues. The method was immunoSEQ multiplex PCR; TCRdb's version includes in-frame clones alone and lacks a portion of them. Of 95,000 to 150,000 clones detected, 80% to 90% appear once; the ten largest clones hold under 40%. The specimen was blood. The chain uses TRBV4-1 and TRBJ2-7; 7 bases fit TRBD2. The sequence was collected from a man aged 50-59 years in good health. The CDR3 here is CASSPGLSYEQYF. The CDR3 DNA reads as TGCGCCAGCAGCCCGGGACTATCCTACGAGCAGTACTTC.